This T cell receptor beta chain was documented in a study of T-cell reconstitution after alpha-beta-depleted transplantation in children. As it was prepared, the TCRbeta library received unique molecular identifiers. TCRdb itself ran the PCR reads through MiXCR, one entry per CDR3 protein. The sample shows around 800,000 distinct CDR3 sequences, 15% to 20% of them seen only once. Trimming pared 4 bases from V and 3 bases from J, leaving 14 bases between. This CDR3 has 15 amino acids. The germline V gene has CDR1 KGHDR and CDR2 SFDVKD. This clonotype was obtained from a male patient aged 10-17 years who had a stem cell transplant for acute lymphoblastic leukemia, so the T cells may come from the graft donor. The sample was PBMCs, mostly from graft donor cells, taken 360 days after TCRalphabeta/CD19-depleted stem cell transplant. This sequence joins TRBV24-1 and TRBJ2-5; D perhaps matches TRBD1 (6 bases). The CDR3 nucleotides are TGTGCCACCAGTGAGTCAGGGGTTTTGGAAGAGACCCAGTACTTC. This codes for CATSESGVLEETQYF.